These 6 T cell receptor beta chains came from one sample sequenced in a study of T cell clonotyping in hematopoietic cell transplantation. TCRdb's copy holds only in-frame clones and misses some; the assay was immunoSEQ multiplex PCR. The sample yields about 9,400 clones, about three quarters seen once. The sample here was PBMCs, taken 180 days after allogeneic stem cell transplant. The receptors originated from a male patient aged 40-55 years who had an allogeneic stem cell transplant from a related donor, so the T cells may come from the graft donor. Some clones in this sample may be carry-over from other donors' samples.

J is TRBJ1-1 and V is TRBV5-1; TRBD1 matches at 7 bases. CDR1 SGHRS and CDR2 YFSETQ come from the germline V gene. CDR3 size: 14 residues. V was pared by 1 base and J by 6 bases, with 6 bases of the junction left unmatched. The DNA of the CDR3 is TGCGCCAGCAGCTTGTGGGGACAGAGCGCTGAAGCTTTCTTT. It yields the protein CASSLWGQSAEAFF.

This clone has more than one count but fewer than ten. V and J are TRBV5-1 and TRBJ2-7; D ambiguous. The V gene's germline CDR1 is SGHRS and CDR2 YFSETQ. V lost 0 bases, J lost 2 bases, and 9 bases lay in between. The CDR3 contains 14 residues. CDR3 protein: CASSLDYYPYEQYF. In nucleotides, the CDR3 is TGCGCCAGCAGCTTGGATTATTACCCCTACGAGCAGTACTTC. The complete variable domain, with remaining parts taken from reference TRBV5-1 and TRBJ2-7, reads KAGVTQTPRYLIKTRGQQVTLSCSPISGHRSVSWYQQTPGQGLQFLFEYFSETQRNKGNFPGRFSGRQFSNSRSEMNVSTLELGDSALYLCASSLDYYPYEQYFGPGTRLTVT.

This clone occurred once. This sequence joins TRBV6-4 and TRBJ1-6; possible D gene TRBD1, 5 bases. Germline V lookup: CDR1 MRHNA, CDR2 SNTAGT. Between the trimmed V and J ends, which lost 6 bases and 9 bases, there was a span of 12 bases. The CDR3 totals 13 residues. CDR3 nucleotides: TGTGCCAGCAGCGAGGATCAGGGTTCACCCCTCCACTTT. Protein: CASSEDQGSPLHF.

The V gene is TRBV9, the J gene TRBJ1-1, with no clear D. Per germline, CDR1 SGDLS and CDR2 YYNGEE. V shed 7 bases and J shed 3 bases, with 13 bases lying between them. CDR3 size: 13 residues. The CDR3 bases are TGTGCCAGCGGTAGGCGTTGGGACACTGAAGCTTTCTTT. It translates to CASGRRWDTEAFF. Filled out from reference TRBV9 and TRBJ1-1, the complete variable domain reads DSGVTQTPKHLITATGQRVTLRCSPRSGDLSVYWYQQSLDQGLQFLIQYYNGEERAKGNILERFSAQQFPDLHSELNLSSLELGDSALYFCASGRRWDTEAFFGQGTRLTVV.

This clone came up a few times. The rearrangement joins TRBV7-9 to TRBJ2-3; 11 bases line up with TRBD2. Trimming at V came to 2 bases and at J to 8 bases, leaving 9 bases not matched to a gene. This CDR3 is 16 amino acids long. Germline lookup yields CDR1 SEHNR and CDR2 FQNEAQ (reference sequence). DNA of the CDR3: TGTGCCAGCAGCTTAATCTTAGCGGGGGGGCCGGGTACGCAGTATTTT. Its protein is CASSLILAGGPGTQYF.

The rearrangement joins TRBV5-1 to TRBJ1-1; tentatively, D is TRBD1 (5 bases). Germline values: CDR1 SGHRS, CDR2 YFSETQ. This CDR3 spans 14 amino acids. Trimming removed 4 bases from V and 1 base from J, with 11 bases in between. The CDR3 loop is CASSVLGTNTEAFF. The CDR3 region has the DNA TGCGCCAGCAGCGTCCTCGGGACGAACACTGAAGCTTTCTTT.